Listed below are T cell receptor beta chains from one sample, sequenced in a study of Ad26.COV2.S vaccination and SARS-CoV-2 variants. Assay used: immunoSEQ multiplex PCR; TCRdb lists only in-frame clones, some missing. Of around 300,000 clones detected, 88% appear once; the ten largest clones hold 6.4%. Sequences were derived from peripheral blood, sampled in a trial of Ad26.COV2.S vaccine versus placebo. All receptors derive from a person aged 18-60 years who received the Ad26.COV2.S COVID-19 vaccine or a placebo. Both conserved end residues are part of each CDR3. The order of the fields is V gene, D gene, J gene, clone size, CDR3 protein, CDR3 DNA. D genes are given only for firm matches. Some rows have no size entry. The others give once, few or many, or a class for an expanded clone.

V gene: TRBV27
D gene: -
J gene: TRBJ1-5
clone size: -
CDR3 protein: CASSFLSNQPQHF
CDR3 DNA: TGTGCCAGCAGTTTCTTAAGCAATCAGCCCCAGCATTTT

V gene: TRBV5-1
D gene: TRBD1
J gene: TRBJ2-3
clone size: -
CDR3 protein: CASSLASQGAADTQYF
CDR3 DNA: TGCGCCAGCAGCTTGGCCAGTCAGGGGGCCGCAGATACGCAGTATTTT

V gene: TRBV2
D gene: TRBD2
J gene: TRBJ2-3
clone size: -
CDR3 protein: CASSDPNDDGTSGDNTDTQYF
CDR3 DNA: TGTGCCAGCAGTGATCCGAACGATGATGGAACTAGCGGTGATAACACAGATACGCAGTATTTT

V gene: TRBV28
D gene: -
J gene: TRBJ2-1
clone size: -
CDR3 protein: CASSLAAGEQFF
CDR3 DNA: TGTGCCAGCAGTTTGGCCGCCGGGGAGCAGTTCTTC

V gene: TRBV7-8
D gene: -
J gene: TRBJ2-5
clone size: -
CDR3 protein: CASSVRDQKTQYF
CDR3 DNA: TGTGCCAGCAGCGTCCGGGACCAAAAGACCCAGTACTTC

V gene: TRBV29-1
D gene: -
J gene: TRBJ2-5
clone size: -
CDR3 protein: CSEEEGETQYF
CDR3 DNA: TGCAGCGAGGAGGAGGGAGAGACCCAGTACTTC

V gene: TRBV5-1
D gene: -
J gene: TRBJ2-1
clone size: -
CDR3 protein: CASSLTGMGADEQFF
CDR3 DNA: TGCGCCAGCAGCTTGACAGGGATGGGGGCGGATGAGCAGTTCTTC

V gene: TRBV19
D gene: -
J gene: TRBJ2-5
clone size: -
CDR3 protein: CASNEGGSQETQYF
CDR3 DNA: TGTGCCAGTAACGAGGGGGGCTCACAAGAGACCCAGTACTTC

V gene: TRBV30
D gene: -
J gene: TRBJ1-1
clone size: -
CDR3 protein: CAWSKDRGTEAFF
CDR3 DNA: TGTGCCTGGAGTAAAGACAGAGGGACTGAAGCTTTCTTT

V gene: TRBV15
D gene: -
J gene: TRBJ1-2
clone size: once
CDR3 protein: CATSRGPEGVYGYTF
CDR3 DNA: TGTGCCACCAGCAGAGGGCCCGAAGGGGTGTATGGCTACACCTTC

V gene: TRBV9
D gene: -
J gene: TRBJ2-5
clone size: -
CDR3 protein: CASSPGQPGETQYF
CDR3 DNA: TGTGCCAGCAGCCCTGGACAGCCAGGGGAGACCCAGTACTTC

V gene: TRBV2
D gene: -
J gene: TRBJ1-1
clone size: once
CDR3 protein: CASSPFRDTEAFF
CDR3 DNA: TGTGCCAGCAGCCCGTTCAGGGACACTGAAGCTTTCTTT

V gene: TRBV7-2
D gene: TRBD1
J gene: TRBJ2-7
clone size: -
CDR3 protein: CASSLRPQGASYEQYF
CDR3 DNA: TGTGCCAGCAGCTTACGCCCGCAGGGGGCCTCCTACGAGCAGTACTTC

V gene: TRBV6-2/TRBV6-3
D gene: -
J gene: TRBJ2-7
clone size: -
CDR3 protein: CASSYRPEAYEQYF
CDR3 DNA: TGTGCCAGCAGTTACAGGCCAGAAGCCTACGAGCAGTACTTC

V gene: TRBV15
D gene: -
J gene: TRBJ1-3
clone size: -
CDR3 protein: CATSPTGTLSGNTIYF
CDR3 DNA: TGTGCCACAAGCCCGACAGGAACACTTTCTGGAAACACCATATATTTT

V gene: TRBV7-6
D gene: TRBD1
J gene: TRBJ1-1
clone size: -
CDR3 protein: CASSLEGRGEPEAFF
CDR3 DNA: TGTGCCAGCAGCTTAGAGGGCAGGGGGGAACCTGAAGCTTTCTTT

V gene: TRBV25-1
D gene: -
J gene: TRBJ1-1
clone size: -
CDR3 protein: CASSDPGWTEAFF
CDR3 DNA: TGTGCCAGCAGTGATCCGGGTTGGACTGAAGCTTTCTTT

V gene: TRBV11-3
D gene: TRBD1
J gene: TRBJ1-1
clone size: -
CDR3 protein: CASRSDRGGTEAFF
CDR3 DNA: TGTGCCAGCAGATCCGACAGGGGAGGCACTGAAGCTTTCTTT

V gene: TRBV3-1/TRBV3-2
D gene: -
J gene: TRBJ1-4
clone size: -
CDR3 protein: CASSHRGAANEKLFF
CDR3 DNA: TGTGCCAGCAGCCATAGGGGGGCGGCTAATGAAAAACTGTTTTTT

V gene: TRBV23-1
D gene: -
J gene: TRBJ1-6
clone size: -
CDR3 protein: CASSHPIRGYSYNSPLHF
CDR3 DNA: TGCGCCAGCAGTCACCCCATTCGGGGCTATTCCTATAATTCACCCCTCCACTTT

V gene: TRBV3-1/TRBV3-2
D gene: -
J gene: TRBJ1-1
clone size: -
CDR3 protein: CASSQGTKNTEAFF
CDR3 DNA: TGTGCCAGCAGCCAAGGGACGAAGAACACTGAAGCTTTCTTT

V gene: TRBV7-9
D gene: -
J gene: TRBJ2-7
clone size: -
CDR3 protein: CASTDSGLIAYEQYF
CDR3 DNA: TGTGCCAGCACAGATAGCGGACTGATCGCCTACGAGCAGTACTTC

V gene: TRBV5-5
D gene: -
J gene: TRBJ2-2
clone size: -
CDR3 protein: CASRPGNEGNTGELFF
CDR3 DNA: TGTGCCAGCAGGCCTGGCAATGAGGGAAACACCGGGGAGCTGTTTTTT

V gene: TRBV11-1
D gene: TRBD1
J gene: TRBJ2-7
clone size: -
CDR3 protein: CASSLVGGGSYEQYF
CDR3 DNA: TGTGCCAGCAGCTTAGTAGGGGGCGGTTCCTACGAGCAGTACTTC

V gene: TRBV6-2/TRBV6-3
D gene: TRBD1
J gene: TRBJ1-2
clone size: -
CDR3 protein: CASSLDRIYGYTF
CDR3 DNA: TGTGCCAGCAGCTTGGACAGGATCTATGGCTACACCTTC

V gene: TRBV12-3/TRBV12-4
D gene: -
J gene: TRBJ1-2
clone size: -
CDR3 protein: CASSLQGIYGYTF
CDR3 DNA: TGTGCCAGCAGTTTACAGGGGATCTATGGCTACACCTTC

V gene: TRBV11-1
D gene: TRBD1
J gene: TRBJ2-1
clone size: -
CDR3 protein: CASSLGQGNNEQFF
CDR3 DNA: TGTGCCAGCAGCTTAGGACAGGGTAACAATGAGCAGTTCTTC

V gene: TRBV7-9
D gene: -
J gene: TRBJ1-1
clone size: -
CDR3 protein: CASSLAKRAPEAFF
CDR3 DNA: TGTGCCAGCAGCTTAGCGAAGAGGGCTCCTGAAGCTTTCTTT

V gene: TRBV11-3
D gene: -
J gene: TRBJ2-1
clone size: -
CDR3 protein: CASSAGGPLNEQFF
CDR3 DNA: TGTGCCAGCAGCGCCGGGGGGCCCCTCAATGAGCAGTTCTTC

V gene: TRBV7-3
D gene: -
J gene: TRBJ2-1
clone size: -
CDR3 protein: CASSLKGGGLRASGHNEQFF
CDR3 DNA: TGTGCCAGCAGCTTAAAAGGAGGGGGCTTGAGGGCTAGCGGCCACAATGAGCAGTTCTTC

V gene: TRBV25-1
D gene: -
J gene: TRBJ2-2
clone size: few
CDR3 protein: CASSARAVGELFF
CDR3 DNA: TGTGCCAGCAGTGCCAGGGCGGTCGGGGAGCTGTTTTTT

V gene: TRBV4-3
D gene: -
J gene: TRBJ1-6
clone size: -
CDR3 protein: CASSQGQAAYSPLHF
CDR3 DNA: TGCGCCAGCAGCCAAGGACAGGCGGCGTATTCACCCCTCCACTTT

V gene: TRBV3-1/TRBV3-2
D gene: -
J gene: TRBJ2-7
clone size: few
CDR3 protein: CASSLQGLATYEQYF
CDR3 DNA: TGTGCCAGCAGCCTTCAGGGACTTGCGACCTACGAGCAGTACTTC

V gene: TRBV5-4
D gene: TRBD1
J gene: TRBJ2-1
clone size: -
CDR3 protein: CASSTRTGLDNEQFF
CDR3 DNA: TGTGCCAGCAGCACTCGGACAGGGCTGGACAATGAGCAGTTCTTC

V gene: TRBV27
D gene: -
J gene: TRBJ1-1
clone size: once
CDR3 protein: CASSPLGPGEAFF
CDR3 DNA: TGTGCCAGCAGTCCCCTCGGACCGGGAGAAGCTTTCTTT

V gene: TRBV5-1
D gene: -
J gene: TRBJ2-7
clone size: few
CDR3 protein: CASSLVGGASHEQYF
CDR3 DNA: TGCGCCAGCAGCTTGGTTGGGGGCGCGTCCCACGAGCAGTACTTC

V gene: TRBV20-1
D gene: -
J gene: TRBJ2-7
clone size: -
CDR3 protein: CSAPTPYEQYF
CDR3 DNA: TGCAGTGCTCCCACCCCCTACGAGCAGTACTTC

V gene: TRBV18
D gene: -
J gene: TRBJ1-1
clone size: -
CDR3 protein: CASSPQGFDTEAFF
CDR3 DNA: TGTGCCAGCTCACCACAGGGATTTGACACTGAAGCTTTCTTT

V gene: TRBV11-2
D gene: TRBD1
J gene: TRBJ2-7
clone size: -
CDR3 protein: CASSPPEGQGYEQYF
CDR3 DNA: TGTGCCAGCAGCCCACCAGAGGGACAGGGGTACGAGCAGTACTTC

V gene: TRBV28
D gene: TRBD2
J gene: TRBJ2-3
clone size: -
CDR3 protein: CASSSGLAGITDTQYF
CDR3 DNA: TGTGCCAGCAGCTCGGGACTAGCGGGAATCACAGATACGCAGTATTTT

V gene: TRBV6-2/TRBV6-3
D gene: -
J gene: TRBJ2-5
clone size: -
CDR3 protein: CASSHSLETQYF
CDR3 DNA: TGTGCCAGCAGTCACTCGCTGGAGACCCAGTACTTC

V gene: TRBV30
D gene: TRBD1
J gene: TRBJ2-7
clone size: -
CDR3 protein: CAWDRQGVYYEQYF
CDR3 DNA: TGTGCCTGGGACAGACAGGGAGTTTATTACGAGCAGTACTTC

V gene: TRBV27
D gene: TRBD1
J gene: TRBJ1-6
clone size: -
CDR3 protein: CASSADRVNSPLHF
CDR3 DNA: TGTGCCAGCAGTGCGGACAGGGTAAATTCACCCCTCCACTTT

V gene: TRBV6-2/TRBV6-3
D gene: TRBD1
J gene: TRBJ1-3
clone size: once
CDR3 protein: CASSSTGTASGNTIYF
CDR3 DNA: TGTGCCAGCAGTTCGACCGGGACAGCCTCTGGAAACACCATATATTTT

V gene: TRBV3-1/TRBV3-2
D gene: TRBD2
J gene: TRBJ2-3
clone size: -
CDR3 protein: CASSPPGRQDTQYF
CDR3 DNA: TGTGCCAGCAGCCCCCCCGGGAGGCAAGATACGCAGTATTTT

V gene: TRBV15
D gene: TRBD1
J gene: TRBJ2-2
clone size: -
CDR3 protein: CATSSGTENTGELFF
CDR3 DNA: TGTGCCACCAGCAGTGGGACAGAGAACACCGGGGAGCTGTTTTTT

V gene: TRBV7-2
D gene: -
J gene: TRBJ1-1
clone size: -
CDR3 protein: CASTERGARADTEAFF
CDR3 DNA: TGTGCCAGCACCGAAAGGGGGGCTCGGGCGGACACTGAAGCTTTCTTT

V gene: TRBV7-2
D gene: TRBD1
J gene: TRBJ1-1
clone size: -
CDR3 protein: CASSFRGPPGRTEAFF
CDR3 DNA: TGTGCCAGCAGCTTTAGGGGGCCCCCGGGGAGGACTGAAGCTTTCTTT

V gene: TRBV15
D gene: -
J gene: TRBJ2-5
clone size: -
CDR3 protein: CATSSDRTQETQYF
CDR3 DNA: TGTGCCACCAGCAGCGACAGGACCCAAGAGACCCAGTACTTC

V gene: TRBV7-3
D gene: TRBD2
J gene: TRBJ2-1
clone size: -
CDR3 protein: CASSSTSGIYNEQFF
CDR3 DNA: TGTGCCAGCAGCTCGACTAGCGGGATTTACAATGAGCAGTTCTTC

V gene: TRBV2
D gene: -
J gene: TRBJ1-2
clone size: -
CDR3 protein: CASKMDLTGYTF
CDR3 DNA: TGTGCCAGCAAGATGGACCTTACTGGCTACACCTTC

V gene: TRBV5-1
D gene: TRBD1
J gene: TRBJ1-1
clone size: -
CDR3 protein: CASSRDRAVAEAFF
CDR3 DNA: TGCGCCAGCAGTCGTGACAGGGCGGTCGCTGAAGCTTTCTTT

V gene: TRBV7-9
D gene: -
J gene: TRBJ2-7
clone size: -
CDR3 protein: CASTRGGNEQYF
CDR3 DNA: TGTGCCAGCACTAGGGGGGGCAACGAGCAGTACTTC

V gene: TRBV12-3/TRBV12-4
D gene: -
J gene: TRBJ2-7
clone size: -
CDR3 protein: CASSPLYEQYF
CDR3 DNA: TGTGCCAGCAGTCCACTCTACGAGCAGTACTTC

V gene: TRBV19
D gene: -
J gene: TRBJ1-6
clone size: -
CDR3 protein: CASSEGNSYNSPLHF
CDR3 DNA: TGTGCCAGTAGTGAAGGAAACTCCTATAATTCACCCCTCCACTTT

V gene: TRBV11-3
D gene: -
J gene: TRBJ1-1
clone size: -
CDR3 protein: CASSLVKNTEAFF
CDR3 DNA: TGTGCCAGCAGCTTAGTGAAGAACACTGAAGCTTTCTTT

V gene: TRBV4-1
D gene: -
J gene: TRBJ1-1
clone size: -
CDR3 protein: CASSPPGKNTEAFF
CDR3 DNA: TGCGCCAGCAGCCCGCCTGGAAAGAACACTGAAGCTTTCTTT

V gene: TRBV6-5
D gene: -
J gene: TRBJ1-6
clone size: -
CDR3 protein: CASGISSYNSPLHF
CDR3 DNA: TGTGCCAGTGGAATCAGCTCCTATAATTCACCCCTCCACTTT

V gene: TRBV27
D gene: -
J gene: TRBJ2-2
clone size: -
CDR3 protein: CASSLHRKGTGELFF
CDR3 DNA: TGTGCCAGCAGTTTGCACCGGAAGGGGACCGGGGAGCTGTTTTTT

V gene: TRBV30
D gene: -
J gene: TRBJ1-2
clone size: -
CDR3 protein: CAWSSQNYGYTF
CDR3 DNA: TGTGCCTGGAGTTCGCAAAACTATGGCTACACCTTC